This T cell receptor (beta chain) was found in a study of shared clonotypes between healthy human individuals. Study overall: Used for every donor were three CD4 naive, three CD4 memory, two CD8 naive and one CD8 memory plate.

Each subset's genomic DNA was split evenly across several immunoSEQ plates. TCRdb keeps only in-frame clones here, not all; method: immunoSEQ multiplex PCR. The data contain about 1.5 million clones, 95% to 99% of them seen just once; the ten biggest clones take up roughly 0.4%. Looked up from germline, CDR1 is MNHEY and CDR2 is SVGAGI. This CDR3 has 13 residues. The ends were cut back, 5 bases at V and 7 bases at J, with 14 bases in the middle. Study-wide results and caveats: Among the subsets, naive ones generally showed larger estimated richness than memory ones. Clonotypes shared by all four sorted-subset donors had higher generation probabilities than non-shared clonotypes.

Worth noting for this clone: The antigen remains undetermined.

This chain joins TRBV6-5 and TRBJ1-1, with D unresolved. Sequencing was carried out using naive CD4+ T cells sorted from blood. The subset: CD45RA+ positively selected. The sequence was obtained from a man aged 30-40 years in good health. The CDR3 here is CASSILGHIEAFF. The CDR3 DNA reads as TGTGCCAGCAGTATACTCGGCCACATTGAAGCTTTCTTT.